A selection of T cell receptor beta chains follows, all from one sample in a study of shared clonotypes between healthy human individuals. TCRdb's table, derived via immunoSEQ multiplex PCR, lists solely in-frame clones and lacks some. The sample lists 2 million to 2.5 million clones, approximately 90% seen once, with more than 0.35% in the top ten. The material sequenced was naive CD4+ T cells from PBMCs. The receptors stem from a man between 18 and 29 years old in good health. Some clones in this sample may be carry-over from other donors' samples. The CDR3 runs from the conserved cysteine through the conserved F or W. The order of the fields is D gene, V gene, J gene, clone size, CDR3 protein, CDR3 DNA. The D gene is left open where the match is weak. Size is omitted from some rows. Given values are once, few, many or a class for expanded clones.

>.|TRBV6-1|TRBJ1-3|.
CASSDSRVWGNTIYF
TGTGCCAGCAGTGACTCGAGGGTGTGGGGAAACACCATATATTTT
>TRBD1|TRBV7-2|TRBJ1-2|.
CASSPGTGYGYTF
TGTGCCAGCAGCCCAGGGACAGGTTACGGCTACACCTTC
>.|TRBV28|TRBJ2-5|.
CASSLVDRSYQETQYF
TGTGCCAGCAGTTTGGTGGACCGCTCGTACCAAGAGACCCAGTACTTC
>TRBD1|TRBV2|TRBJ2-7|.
CASSTGQGREQYF
TGTGCCAGCAGCACGGGACAGGGCCGCGAGCAGTACTTC
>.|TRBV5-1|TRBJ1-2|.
CASSPGQSTGGSGGYTF
TGCGCCAGCAGCCCTGGACAGTCCACCGGCGGTTCGGGTGGCTACACCTTC
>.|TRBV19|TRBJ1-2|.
CASSPRTSYGYTF
TGTGCCAGTAGTCCTAGGACGTCCTATGGCTACACCTTC
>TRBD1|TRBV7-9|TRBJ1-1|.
CASSPRDSEAFF
TGTGCCAGCAGCCCCCGGGACAGCGAAGCTTTCTTT
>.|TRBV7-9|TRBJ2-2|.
CASNRGGSATGELFF
TGTGCCAGCAATCGTGGAGGGAGTGCCACCGGGGAGCTGTTTTTT
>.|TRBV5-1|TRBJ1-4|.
CASSLEAGGEKLFF
TGCGCCAGCAGCTTGGAGGCGGGGGGTGAAAAACTGTTTTTT
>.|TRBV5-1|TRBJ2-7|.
CASSPLTGAPGYEQYF
TGCGCCAGCAGCCCCCTGACAGGAGCCCCCGGCTACGAGCAGTACTTC
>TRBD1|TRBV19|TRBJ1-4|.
CASSIPGGSNEKLFF
TGTGCCAGTAGTATCCCAGGGGGATCTAATGAAAAACTGTTTTTT
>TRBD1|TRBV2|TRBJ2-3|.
CASTPGQGGDTQYF
TGTGCCAGCACCCCGGGACAGGGAGGAGATACGCAGTATTTT
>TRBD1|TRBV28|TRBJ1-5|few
CASSILNRGVRPQHF
TGTGCCAGCAGTATCCTCAACAGGGGAGTGAGGCCCCAGCATTTT
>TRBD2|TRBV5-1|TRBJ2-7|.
CASSVLAGGVEQYF
TGCGCCAGCAGCGTCCTAGCGGGAGGCGTCGAGCAGTACTTC
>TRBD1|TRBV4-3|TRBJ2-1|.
CASSQPGRQGRNEQFF
TGCGCCAGCAGCCAACCGGGGAGACAGGGCAGGAATGAGCAGTTCTTC
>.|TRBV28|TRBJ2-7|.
CASSFDGRNEQYF
TGTGCCAGCAGTTTTGACGGCCGGAACGAGCAGTACTTC
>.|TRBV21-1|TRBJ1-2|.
CASSKGQGGHPNYGYTF
TGTGCCAGCAGCAAAGGACAGGGGGGTCATCCTAACTATGGCTACACCTTC
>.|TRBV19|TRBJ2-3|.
CASSALGTDTQYF
TGTGCCAGTAGTGCCCTAGGGACAGATACGCAGTATTTT
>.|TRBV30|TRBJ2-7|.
CAWSANLPSYEQYF
TGTGCCTGGAGTGCGAACCTTCCCTCCTACGAGCAGTACTTC
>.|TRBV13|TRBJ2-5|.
CASSVWGGETQYF
TGTGCCAGCAGTGTATGGGGTGGGGAGACCCAGTACTTC
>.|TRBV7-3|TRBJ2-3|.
CASSLTAGQQDTQYF
TGTGCCAGCAGCTTAACAGCGGGACAACAGGATACGCAGTATTTT
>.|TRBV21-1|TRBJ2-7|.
CASSQGPGPYEQYF
TGTGCCAGCAGTCAAGGTCCGGGCCCCTACGAGCAGTACTTC
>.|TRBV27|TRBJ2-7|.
CASSMLFTGTISYEQYF
TGTGCCAGCAGTATGTTGTTCACAGGGACAATTTCCTACGAGCAGTACTTC
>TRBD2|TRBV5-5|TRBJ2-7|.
CASSLKTSGEQYF
TGTGCCAGCAGCTTGAAGACTAGCGGCGAGCAGTACTTC
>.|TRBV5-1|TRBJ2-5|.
CASSLESLSKARGWWQETQYF
TGCGCCAGCAGCTTGGAGAGCCTTTCCAAGGCTCGGGGATGGTGGCAAGAGACCCAGTACTTC
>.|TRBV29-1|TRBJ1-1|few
CSVAGTQNTEAFF
TGCAGCGTCGCCGGGACACAGAACACTGAAGCTTTCTTT
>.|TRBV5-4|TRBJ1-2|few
CASSKGTDYGYTF
TGTGCCAGCAGCAAAGGGACGGACTATGGCTACACCTTC
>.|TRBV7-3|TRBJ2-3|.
CASSGGNPGDTQYF
TGTGCCAGCAGCGGCGGGAATCCTGGGGATACGCAGTATTTT
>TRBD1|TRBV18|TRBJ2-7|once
CASSFGTGSYEQYF
TGTGCCAGCTCATTCGGGACAGGCTCCTACGAGCAGTACTTC
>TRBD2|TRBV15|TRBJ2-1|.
CATSRDWTSANEQFF
TGTGCCACCAGCAGAGATTGGACTAGCGCCAATGAGCAGTTCTTC
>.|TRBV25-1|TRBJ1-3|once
CASSEYGGTTSGNTIYF
TGTGCCAGCAGTGAATATGGAGGGACCACCTCTGGAAACACCATATATTTT
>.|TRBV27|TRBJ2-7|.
CASSLAKRHEQYF
TGTGCCAGCAGTTTAGCGAAGCGTCACGAGCAGTACTTC
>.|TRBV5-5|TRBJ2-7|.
CASSLLSWGDEQYF
TGTGCCAGCAGCCTTCTTTCTTGGGGGGACGAGCAGTACTTC
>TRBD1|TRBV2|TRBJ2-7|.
CASSEAGDRAYEQYF
TGTGCCAGCAGTGAAGCGGGGGACAGGGCCTACGAGCAGTACTTC
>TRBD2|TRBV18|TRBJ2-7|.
CASSPLTSGRISEQYF
TGTGCCAGCTCACCCCTAACTAGCGGGAGAATCTCCGAGCAGTACTTC
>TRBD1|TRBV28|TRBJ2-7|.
CATQGDPYEQYF
TGTGCCACACAGGGGGATCCCTACGAGCAGTACTTC